This T cell receptor (beta chain) emerged from a study of CD8 T cells in Susac syndrome. Random-hexamer reverse transcription was applied to roughly 0.5 to 1 ug RNA. TCRdb reprocessed the immunoSEQ multiplex PCR reads via MiXCR and lists one record per CDR3 protein. The table has just over 300,000 distinct CDR3 sequences, around 90% seen once. This clonotype was obtained from a human donor with multiple sclerosis. Input material: CD4+ T cells from PBMCs.

In DNA form, the CDR3 reads TGCAGTGCTGTTGACCCTCTACCCGGGGAGCTGTTTTTT. It yields the protein CSAVDPLPGELFF. The V and J genes are TRBV20-1 and TRBJ2-2; no definite D call. V was shortened by 5 bases and J by 6 bases, with 13 bases between the two germline ends. Per the germline V gene, CDR1 is DFQATT and CDR2 is SNEGSKA (reference sequence). CDR3 length: 13 amino acids.